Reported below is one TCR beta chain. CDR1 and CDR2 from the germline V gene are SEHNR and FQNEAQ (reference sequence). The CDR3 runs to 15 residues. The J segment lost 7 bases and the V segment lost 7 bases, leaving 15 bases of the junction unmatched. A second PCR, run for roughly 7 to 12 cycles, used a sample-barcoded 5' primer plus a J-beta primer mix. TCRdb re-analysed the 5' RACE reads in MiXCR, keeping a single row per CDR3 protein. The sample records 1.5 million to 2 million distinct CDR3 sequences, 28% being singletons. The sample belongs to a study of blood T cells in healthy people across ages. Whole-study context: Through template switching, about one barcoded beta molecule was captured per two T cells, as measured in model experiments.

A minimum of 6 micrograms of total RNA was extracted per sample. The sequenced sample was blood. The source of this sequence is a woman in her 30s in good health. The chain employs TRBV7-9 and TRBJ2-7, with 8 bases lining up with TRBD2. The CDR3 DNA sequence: TGTGCCAGCAAAGAAGGAACTAGCGGTTACAATGAGCAGTACTTC. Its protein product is CASKEGTSGYNEQYF.